The text below deals with one T cell receptor (beta chain). In the authors' workflow: Estimates of nucleated cell counts were drawn from the amplification of reference gene primers. Only in-frame clones appear in the TCRdb table, and some are missing; sequencing was by immunoSEQ multiplex PCR. The V and J calls and the clone size are those of that table, but D and trimming were determined from the DNA. The sample records about 270,000 clones, around 85% being singletons. The data were taken from a study of blood T cell repertoires in COVID-19. Whole-study context: Whether acute or convalescent, the COVID-19 samples came from the United States, Italy and Spain. In each case, the material was cDNA or gDNA derived from T cells, B-cell-depleted T cells, or PBMCs.

From germline, CDR1 is SQVTM and CDR2 ANQGSEA. The CDR3 has 13 amino acids. Unmatched junction bases numbered 2, after V lost 3 bases and J lost 3 bases. Sequenced input: peripheral blood. This clonotype was obtained from a woman aged 45-60 years with active or convalescent COVID-19. V usage is TRBV29-1 and J usage is TRBJ1-3, with 7 bases that match TRBD1. The CDR3 bases are TGCAGCGTTGAGGGACAGTATGGAAACACCATATATTTT. Translating it yields CSVEGQYGNTIYF.